This T cell receptor (beta chain) emerged from a study of monozygotic twins with inflammatory bowel disease. General study results and limits: TCRbeta diversity (inverse Simpson) was lower in IBD patients than in healthy co-twins.

A word on this clonotype: Its antigen is still unknown.

Reanalyzing the 5' RACE reads, TCRdb keeps one entry per CDR3 protein, without DNA. The table lists under 150,000 distinct CDR3 sequences, with about 2.6% in the top ten. The CDR3 covers 14 residues. CDR1 DFQATT and CDR2 SNEGSKA come from the germline V gene (reference sequence). The V call is TRBV20-1, the J call TRBJ2-3; without DNA, the TCRdb call of TRBD1 cannot be checked. The sequence derives from a human donor with ulcerative colitis or Crohn's disease, or a healthy co-twin of an affected twin (not recorded which). Sequencing used blood. CDR3 sequence reads: CSAPQGAWSDTQYF.